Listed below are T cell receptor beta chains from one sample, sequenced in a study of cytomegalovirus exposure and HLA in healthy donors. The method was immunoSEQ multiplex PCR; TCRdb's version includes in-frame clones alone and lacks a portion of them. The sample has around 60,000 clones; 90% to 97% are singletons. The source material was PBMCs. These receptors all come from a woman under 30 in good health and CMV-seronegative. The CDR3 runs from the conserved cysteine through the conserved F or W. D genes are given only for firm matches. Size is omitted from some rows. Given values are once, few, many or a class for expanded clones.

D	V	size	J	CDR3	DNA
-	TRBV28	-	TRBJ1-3	CASSLGGNTIYF	TGTGCCAGCAGTTTGGGCGGAAACACCATATATTTT
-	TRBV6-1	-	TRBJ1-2	CASSEAPQAGGYTF	TGTGCCAGCAGTGAAGCGCCCCAAGCAGGAGGCTACACCTTC
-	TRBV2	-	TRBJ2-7	CASNPGAGTYEQYF	TGTGCCAGCAACCCAGGGGCTGGTACCTACGAGCAGTACTTC
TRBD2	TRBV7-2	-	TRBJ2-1	CASSPRTSGRNEQFF	TGTGCCAGCAGCCCCCGGACTAGCGGGAGGAATGAGCAGTTCTTC
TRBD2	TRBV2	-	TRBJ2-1	CASRIAGSSYNEQFF	TGTGCCAGCAGGATAGCGGGGAGCTCCTACAATGAGCAGTTCTTC
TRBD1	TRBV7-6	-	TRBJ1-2	CGSSLGQSYGYTF	TGTGGCAGCAGCTTGGGACAGAGCTATGGCTACACCTTC
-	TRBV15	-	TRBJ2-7	CATSRQGGVAYEQYF	TGTGCCACCAGCAGACAGGGCGGAGTAGCCTACGAGCAGTACTTC
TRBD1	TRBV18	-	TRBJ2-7	CASSRATGEYEQYF	TGTGCCAGCTCACGGGCGACAGGGGAGTACGAGCAGTACTTC
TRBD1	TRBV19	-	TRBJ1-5	CASSIAPGGRGPQHF	TGTGCCAGTAGTATAGCCCCAGGGGGGCGAGGGCCCCAGCATTTT
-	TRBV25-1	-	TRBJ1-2	CASGGPNYYGYTF	TGTGCCTCGGGGGGTCCCAATTACTATGGCTACACCTTC
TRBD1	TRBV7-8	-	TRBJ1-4	CASSLAQTGWETNEKLFF	TGTGCCAGCAGCTTAGCACAGACAGGGTGGGAGACTAATGAAAAACTGTTTTTT
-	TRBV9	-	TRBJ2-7	CASSVGGDGYEQYF	TGTGCCAGCAGCGTAGGCGGGGACGGCTACGAGCAGTACTTC
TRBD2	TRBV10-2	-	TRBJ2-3	CATRVAGGRDTQYF	TGCGCCACCAGGGTAGCGGGGGGGCGGGATACGCAGTATTTT
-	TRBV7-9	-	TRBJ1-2	CASSLAGQGSGYTF	TGTGCCAGCAGCCTCGCCGGGCAGGGAAGTGGCTACACCTTC
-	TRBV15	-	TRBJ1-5	CATSRASGGGGNQPQHF	TGTGCCACCAGCAGAGCTAGCGGGGGGGGAGGCAATCAGCCCCAGCATTTT
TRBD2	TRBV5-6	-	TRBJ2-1	CASSPWGLAWGEQFF	TGTGCCAGCAGCCCCTGGGGACTAGCCTGGGGGGAGCAGTTCTTC
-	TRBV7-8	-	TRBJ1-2	CASGTDGTWFGYTF	TGTGCCAGCGGAACAGATGGAACTTGGTTCGGCTACACCTTC
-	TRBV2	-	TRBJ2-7	CASRSSWGSSYEQYF	TGTGCCAGCAGGTCCTCATGGGGCAGCTCCTACGAGCAGTACTTC
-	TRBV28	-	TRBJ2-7	CASSIQGYEQYF	TGTGCCAGCAGTATCCAGGGCTACGAGCAGTACTTC
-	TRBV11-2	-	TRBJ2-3	CASSFRGIDTDTQYF	TGTGCCAGCAGCTTTCGGGGAATTGACACAGATACGCAGTATTTT
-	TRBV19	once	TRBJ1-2	CASSVWGQDGYTF	TGTGCCAGTAGTGTGTGGGGGCAAGATGGCTACACCTTC
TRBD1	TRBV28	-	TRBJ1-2	CASSYAGTANYGYTF	TGTGCCAGCAGTTACGCCGGGACAGCTAACTATGGCTACACCTTC
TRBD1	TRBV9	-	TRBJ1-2	CASSVGTGGSGYTF	TGTGCCAGCAGCGTAGGCACAGGGGGATCTGGCTACACCTTC
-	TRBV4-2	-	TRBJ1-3	CASSQVGGGGGLSGNTIYF	TGTGCCAGCAGCCAAGTGGGGGGAGGGGGTGGGCTCTCTGGAAACACCATATATTTT
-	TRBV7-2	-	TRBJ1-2	CASSTGSRDYTF	TGTGCCAGCAGCACCGGATCCCGGGACTACACCTTC
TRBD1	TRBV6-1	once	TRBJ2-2	CASRQGFTGELFF	TGTGCCAGCAGACAGGGGTTCACCGGGGAGCTGTTTTTT
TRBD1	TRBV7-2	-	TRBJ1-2	CASSLVTGGGGYTF	TGTGCCAGCAGCTTAGTTACAGGGGGGGGAGGCTACACCTTC
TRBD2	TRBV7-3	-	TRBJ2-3	CASSLAGLAEGYTDTQYF	TGTGCCAGCAGCTTAGCCGGCCTAGCGGAAGGCTACACAGATACGCAGTATTTT
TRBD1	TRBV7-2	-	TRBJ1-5	CASSLVGQNNQPQHF	TGTGCCAGCAGCTTAGTGGGACAGAACAATCAGCCCCAGCATTTT
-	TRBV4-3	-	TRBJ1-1	CASSQWVGGEGDTEAFF	TGCGCCAGCAGCCAATGGGTTGGGGGGGAGGGGGACACTGAAGCTTTCTTT
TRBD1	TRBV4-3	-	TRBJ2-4	CASSQTRDRINIQYF	TGCGCCAGCAGCCAGACCCGGGACAGGATTAACATTCAGTACTTC
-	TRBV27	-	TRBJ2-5	CASSLSPGAGPGGTQYF	TGTGCCAGCAGTTTATCCCCGGGGGCGGGCCCGGGGGGGACCCAGTACTTC
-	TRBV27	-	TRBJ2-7	CASSRRERRSYEQYF	TGTGCCAGCAGCCGACGGGAGCGACGCTCCTACGAGCAGTACTTC
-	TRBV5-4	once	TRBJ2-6	CASSSPSSGANVLTF	TGTGCCAGCAGCTCTCCGAGCTCTGGGGCCAACGTCCTGACTTTC
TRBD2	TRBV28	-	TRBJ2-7	CASTPGGGPYEQYF	TGTGCCAGCACCCCCGGGGGGGGACCCTACGAGCAGTACTTC
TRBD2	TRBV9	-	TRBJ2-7	CASSVGAGKTLAGEVEQYF	TGTGCCAGCAGCGTAGGGGCAGGAAAGACACTAGCGGGGGAGGTCGAGCAGTACTTC
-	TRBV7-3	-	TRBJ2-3	CASSTETQADTQYF	TGTGCCAGCAGCACCGAGACCCAGGCAGATACGCAGTATTTT
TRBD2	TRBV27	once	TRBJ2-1	CASSPSAGGTEQFF	TGTGCCAGCAGTCCCAGCGCGGGGGGCACGGAGCAGTTCTTC
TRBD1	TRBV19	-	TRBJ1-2	CASSPDRAYGYTF	TGTGCCAGTAGCCCCGACAGGGCCTATGGCTACACCTTC
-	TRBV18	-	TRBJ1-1	CASSPLGNEAFF	TGTGCCAGCTCACCCCTCGGGAACGAAGCTTTCTTT
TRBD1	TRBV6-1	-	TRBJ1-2	CASSVGQGRSYGYTF	TGTGCCAGCAGTGTCGGACAGGGGCGTTCTTATGGCTACACCTTC
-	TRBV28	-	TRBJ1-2	CASATRGGGTYGYTF	TGTGCCAGCGCTACGCGGGGAGGGGGTACCTATGGCTACACCTTC
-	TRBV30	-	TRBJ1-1	CAWRRNTEAFF	TGTGCCTGGAGGAGGAACACTGAAGCTTTCTTT
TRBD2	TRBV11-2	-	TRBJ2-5	CASSHYSGGAEETQYF	TGTGCCAGCAGCCATTATAGCGGGGGGGCCGAAGAGACCCAGTACTTC
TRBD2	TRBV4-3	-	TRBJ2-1	CASSQDQRGFNEQFF	TGCGCCAGCAGCCAAGACCAGCGGGGGTTCAATGAGCAGTTCTTC
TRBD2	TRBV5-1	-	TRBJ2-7	CASSQRLAGEQYF	TGCGCCAGCAGCCAACGCCTAGCGGGCGAGCAGTACTTC
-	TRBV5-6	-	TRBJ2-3	CASSLGWGGTQYF	TGTGCCAGCAGCTTGGGTTGGGGAGGTACGCAGTATTTT
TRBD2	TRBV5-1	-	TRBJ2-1	CASSLRTSGHNEQFF	TGCGCCAGCAGCCTCAGGACTAGCGGCCACAATGAGCAGTTCTTC
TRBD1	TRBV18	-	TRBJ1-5	CASGTGTGHQPQHF	TGTGCCAGCGGCACGGGGACAGGCCATCAGCCCCAGCATTTT
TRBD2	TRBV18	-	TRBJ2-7	CASSPGGGTYEQYF	TGTGCCAGCTCACCCGGGGGGGGGACCTACGAGCAGTACTTC
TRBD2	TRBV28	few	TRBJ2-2	CASGWGSGSDTGELFF	TGTGCCAGCGGATGGGGTAGCGGGAGCGACACCGGGGAGCTGTTTTTT
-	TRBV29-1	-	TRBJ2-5	CSAAGRPGGTQYF	TGCAGCGCCGCAGGTCGGCCCGGGGGGACCCAGTACTTC
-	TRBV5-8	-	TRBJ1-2	CASSLLGRADGYTF	TGTGCTAGCAGCTTGTTGGGCAGGGCGGATGGCTACACCTTC